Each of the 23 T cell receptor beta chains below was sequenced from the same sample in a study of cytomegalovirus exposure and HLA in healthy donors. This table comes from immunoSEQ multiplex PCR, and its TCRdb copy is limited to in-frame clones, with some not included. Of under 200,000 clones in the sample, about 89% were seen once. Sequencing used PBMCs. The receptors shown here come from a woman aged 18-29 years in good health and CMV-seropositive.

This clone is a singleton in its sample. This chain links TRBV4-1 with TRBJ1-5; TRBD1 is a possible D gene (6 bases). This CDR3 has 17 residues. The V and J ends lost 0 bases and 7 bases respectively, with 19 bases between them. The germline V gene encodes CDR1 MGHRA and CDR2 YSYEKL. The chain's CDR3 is CASSQEQYGRGGQPQHF. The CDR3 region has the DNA TGCGCCAGCAGCCAAGAACAGTATGGCAGGGGAGGGCAGCCCCAGCATTTT.

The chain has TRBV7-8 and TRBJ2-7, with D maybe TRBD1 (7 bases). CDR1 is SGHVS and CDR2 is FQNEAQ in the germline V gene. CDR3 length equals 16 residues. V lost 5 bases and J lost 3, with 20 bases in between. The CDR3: CASSEGGSGQYYEQYF. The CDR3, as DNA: TGTGCCAGCAGCGAAGGGGGGTCGGGACAGTACTACGAGCAGTACTTC.

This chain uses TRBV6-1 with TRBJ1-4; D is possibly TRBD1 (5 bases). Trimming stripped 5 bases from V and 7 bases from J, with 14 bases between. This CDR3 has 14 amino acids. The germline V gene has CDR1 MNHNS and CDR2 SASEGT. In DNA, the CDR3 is TGTGCCAGCAGTCCAGGGTATAACCGTGAAAAACTGTTTTTT. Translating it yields CASSPGYNREKLFF.

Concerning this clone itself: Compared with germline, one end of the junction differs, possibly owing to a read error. The chain's CDR3 is CASRRQIGEGVSYF. CDR3 in DNA: TGCGCCAGCAGACGACAAATAGGGGAGGGAGTTAGTTATTTT. The chain recombines TRBV4-1 with TRBJ1-5; tentative D call: TRBD1 (5 bases). This CDR3 comprises 14 residues. The germline V gene has CDR1 MGHRA and CDR2 YSYEKL.

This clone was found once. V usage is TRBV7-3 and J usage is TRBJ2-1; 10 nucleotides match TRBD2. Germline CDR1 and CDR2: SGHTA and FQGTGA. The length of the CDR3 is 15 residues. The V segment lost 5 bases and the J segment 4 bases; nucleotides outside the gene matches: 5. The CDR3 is CASSRAGGEYNEQFF. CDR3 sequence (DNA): TGTGCCAGCAGCAGAGCGGGAGGGGAGTACAATGAGCAGTTCTTC.

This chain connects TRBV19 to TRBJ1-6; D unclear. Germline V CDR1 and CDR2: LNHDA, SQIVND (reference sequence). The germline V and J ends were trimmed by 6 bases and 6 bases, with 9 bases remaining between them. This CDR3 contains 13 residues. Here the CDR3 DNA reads TGTGCCAGTAGCTCAGACTTTAATTCACCCCTCCACTTT. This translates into CASSSDFNSPLHF.

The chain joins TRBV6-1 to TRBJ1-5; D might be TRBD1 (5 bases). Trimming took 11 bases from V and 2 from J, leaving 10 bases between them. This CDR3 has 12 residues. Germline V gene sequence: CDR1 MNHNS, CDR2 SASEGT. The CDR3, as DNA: TGTGCCGGATCCAGGGGCAATCAGCCCCAGCATTTT. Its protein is CAGSRGNQPQHF.

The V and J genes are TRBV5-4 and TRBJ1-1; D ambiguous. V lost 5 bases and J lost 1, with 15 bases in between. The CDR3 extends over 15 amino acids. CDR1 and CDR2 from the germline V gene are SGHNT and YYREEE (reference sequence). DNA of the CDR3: TGTGCCAGCAGGTCTGCGCAGGCTAAGAACACTGAAGCTTTCTTT. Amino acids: CASRSAQAKNTEAFF.

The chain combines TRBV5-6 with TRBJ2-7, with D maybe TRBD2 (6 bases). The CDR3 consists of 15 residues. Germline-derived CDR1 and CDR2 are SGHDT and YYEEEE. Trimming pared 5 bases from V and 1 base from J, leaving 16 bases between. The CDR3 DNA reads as TGTGCCAGCAGTTACTCTAGCGCCCCTTCCTACGAGCAGTACTTC. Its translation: CASSYSSAPSYEQYF.

Here the CDR3 DNA reads TGTGCCAGCAGCTTTGTGGTGGGAGGGCCTTCCGAGACCCAGTACTTC. Amino acid sequence: CASSFVVGGPSETQYF. This chain joins TRBV11-2 and TRBJ2-5, with 7 bases matching TRBD2. In germline, CDR1 is SGHAT, CDR2 FQNNGV. Trimming removed 3 bases from V and 5 bases from J; junction bases left unmatched: 12. CDR3 length equals 16 residues.

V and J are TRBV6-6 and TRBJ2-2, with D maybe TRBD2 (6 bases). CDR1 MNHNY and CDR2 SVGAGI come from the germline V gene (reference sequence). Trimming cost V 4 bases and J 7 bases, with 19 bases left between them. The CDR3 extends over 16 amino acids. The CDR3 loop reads CASSSVAETRSGELFF. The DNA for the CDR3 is TGTGCCAGCAGTTCCGTAGCGGAGACAAGGAGCGGGGAGCTGTTTTTT.

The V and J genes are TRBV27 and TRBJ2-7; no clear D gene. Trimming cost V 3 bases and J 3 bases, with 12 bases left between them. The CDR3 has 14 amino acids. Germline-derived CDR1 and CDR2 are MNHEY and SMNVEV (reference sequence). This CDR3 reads CASSLLPGHYEQYF. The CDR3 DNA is TGTGCCAGCAGTTTGCTCCCGGGTCACTACGAGCAGTACTTC.

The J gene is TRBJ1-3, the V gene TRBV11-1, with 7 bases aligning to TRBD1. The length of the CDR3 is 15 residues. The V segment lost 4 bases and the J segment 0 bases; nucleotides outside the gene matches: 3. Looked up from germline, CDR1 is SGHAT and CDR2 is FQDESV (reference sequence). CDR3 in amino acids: CASSSTGNSGNTIYF. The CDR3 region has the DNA TGTGCCAGCAGCTCGACAGGGAACTCTGGAAACACCATATATTTT.

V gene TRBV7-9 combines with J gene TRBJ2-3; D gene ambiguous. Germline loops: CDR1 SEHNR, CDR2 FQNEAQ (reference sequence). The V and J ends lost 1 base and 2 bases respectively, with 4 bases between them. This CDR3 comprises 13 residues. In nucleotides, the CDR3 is TGTGCCAGCAGCTTAGACTTCACAGATACGCAGTATTTT. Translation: CASSLDFTDTQYF.

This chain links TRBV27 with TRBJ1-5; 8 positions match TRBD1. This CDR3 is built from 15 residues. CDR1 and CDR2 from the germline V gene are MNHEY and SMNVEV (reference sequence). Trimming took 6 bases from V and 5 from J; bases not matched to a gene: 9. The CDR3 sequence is CASRPGQGKYQPQHF. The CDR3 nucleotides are TGTGCCAGCAGACCCGGACAGGGCAAATATCAGCCCCAGCATTTT.

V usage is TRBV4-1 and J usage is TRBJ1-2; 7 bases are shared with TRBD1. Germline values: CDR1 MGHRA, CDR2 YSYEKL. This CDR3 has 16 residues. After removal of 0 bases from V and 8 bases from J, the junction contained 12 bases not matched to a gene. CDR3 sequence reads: CASSQERTSTGWGYTF. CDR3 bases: TGCGCCAGCAGCCAAGAAAGGACCTCGACAGGGTGGGGCTACACCTTC.

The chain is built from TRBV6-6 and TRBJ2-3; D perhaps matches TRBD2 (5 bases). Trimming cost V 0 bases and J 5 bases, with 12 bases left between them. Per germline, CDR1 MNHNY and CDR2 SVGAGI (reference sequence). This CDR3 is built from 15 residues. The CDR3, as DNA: TGTGCCAGCAGTTACTCGTCGGGGAGAGGAGATACGCAGTATTTT. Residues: CASSYSSGRGDTQYF.

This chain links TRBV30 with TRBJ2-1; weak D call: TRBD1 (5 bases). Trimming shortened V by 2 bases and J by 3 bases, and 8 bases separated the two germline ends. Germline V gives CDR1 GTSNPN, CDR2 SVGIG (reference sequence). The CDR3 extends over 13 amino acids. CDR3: CAWSFDSYNEQFF. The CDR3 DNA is TGTGCCTGGAGTTTCGACAGCTACAATGAGCAGTTCTTC.

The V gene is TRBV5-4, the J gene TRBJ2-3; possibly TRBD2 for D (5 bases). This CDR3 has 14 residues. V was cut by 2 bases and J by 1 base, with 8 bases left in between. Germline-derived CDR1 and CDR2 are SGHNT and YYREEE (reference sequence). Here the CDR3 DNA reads TGTGCCAGCAGCTTAGAAGCGGGCACAGATACGCAGTATTTT. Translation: CASSLEAGTDTQYF.

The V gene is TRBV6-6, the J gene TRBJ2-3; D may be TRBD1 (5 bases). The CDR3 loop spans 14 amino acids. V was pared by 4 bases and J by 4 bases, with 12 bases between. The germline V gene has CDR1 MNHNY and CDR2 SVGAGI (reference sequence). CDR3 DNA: TGTGCCAGCAGTTCGCGGTCACAGGCAGATACGCAGTATTTT. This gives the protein CASSSRSQADTQYF.

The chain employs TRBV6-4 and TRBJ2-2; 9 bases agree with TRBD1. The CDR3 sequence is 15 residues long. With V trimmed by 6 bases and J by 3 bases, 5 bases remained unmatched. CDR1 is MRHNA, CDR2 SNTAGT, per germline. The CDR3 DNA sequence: TGTGCCAGCAGGTACAGGGGGCGCGACACCGGGGAGCTGTTTTTT. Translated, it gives CASRYRGRDTGELFF.

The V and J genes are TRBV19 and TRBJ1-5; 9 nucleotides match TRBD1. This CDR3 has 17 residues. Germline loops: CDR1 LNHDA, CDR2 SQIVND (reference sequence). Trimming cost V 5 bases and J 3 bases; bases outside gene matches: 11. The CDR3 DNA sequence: TGTGCCAGTAGTTCATGGAGGGGACAGGGAATCAATCAGCCCCAGCATTTT. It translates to CASSSWRGQGINQPQHF.

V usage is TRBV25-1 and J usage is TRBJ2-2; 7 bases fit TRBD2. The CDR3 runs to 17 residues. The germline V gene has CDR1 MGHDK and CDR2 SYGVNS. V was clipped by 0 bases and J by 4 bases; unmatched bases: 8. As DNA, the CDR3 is TGTGCCAGCAGTGAATACGGCAGCGGGATCGGCACCGGGGAGCTGTTTTTT. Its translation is CASSEYGSGIGTGELFF.